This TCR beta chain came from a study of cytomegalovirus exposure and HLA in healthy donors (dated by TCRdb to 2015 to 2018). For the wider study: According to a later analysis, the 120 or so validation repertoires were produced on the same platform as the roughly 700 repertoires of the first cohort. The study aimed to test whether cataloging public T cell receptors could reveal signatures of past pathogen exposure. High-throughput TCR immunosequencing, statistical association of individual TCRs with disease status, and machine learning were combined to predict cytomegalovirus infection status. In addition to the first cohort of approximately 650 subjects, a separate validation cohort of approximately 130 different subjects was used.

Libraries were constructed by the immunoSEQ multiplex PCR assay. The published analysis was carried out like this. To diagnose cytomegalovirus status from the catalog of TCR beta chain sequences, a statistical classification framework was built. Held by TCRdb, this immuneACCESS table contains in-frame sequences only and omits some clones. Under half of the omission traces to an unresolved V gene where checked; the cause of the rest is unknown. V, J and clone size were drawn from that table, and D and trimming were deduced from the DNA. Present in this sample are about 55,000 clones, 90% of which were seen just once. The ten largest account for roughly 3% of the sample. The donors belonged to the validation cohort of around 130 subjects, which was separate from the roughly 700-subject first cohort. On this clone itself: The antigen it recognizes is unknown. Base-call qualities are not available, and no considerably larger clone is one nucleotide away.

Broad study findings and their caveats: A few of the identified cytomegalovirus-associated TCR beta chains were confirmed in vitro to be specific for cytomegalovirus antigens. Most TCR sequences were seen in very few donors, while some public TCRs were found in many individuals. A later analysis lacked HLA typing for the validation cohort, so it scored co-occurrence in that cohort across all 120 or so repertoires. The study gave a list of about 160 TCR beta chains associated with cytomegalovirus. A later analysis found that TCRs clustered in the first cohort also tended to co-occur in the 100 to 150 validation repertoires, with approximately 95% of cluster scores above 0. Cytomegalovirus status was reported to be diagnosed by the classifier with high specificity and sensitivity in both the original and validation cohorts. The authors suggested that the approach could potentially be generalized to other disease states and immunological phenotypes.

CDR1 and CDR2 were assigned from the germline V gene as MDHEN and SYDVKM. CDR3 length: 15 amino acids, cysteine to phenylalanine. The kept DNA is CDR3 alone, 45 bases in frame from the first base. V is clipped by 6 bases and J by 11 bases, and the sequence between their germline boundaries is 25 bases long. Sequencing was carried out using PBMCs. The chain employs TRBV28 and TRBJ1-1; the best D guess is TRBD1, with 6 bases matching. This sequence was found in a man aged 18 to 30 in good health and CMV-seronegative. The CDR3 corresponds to CASSSPGTSPLVAFF. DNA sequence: TGTGCCAGCAGCTCCCCCGGGACATCCCCTCTCGTGGCTTTCTTT.